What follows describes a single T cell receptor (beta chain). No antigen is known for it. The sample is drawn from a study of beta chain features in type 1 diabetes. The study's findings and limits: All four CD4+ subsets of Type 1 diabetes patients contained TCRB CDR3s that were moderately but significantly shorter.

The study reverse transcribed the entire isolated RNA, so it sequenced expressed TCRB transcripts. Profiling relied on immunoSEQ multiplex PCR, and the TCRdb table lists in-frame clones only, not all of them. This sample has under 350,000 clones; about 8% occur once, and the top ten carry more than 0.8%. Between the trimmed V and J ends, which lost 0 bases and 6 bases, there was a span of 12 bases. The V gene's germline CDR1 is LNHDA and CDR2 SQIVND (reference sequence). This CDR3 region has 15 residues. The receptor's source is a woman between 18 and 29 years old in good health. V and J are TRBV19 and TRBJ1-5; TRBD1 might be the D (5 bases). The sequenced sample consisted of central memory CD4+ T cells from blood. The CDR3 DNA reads TGTGCCAGTAGTATAGAAGGGCTGGGACTTCAGCCCCAGCATTTT. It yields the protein CASSIEGLGLQPQHF.